The 10 T cell receptor beta chains listed next were all sequenced from one sample in a study of blood T cells in healthy people across ages. Primed by a sample-barcoded 5' primer and a J-beta primer mix, a second PCR proceeded for about 6 to 12 cycles. Each CDR3 protein is one row after TCRdb ran MiXCR on the 5' RACE reads. The data show under 2 million distinct CDR3 sequences, roughly a third seen once. Material: blood. The receptors shown here come from a young woman in good health.

This clonotype has only a few counts. The V call is TRBV15, the J call TRBJ2-1; the D gene is possibly TRBD2 (5 bases). CDR1 LNHNV and CDR2 YYDKDF come from the germline V gene (reference sequence). The CDR3 has 14 amino acids. The V end lost 0 bases, the J end lost 8 bases, and 11 bases lay between the germline ends. The CDR3 here is CATSRDPSGHEQFF. The DNA for the CDR3 is TGTGCCACCAGCAGAGATCCGAGCGGTCATGAGCAGTTCTTC.

The chain recombines TRBV25-1 with TRBJ2-5, with 9 bases fitting TRBD2. CDR3 length equals 15 residues. Germline V lookup: CDR1 MGHDK, CDR2 SYGVNS. The V gene end was trimmed by 8 bases and the J gene end by 2 bases; junction bases not matched to a gene: 9. In DNA, the CDR3 is TGTGCCAGCTCCCCACGACTAGCGGAACAAGAGACCCAGTACTTC. It encodes CASSPRLAEQETQYF.

The V call is TRBV7-3, the J call TRBJ2-7; 8 nucleotides align to TRBD2. The V gene's germline CDR1 is SGHTA and CDR2 FQGTGA. The CDR3 contains 15 residues. J gave up 6 bases and V 6 bases, and 13 bases lay outside the gene matches. In DNA form, the CDR3 reads TGTGCCAGCAGTTTACGGGTGCGGGAGGATCGCGAGCAGTACTTC. Translated, it gives CASSLRVREDREQYF.

The chain combines TRBV30 with TRBJ2-5, with 8 bases identical to TRBD1. The CDR3 runs to 15 residues. Germline V lookup: CDR1 GTSNPN, CDR2 SVGIG (reference sequence). V lost 7 bases and J lost 3; bases outside the gene matches: 13. The chain's CDR3 is CAYDRGEGLKETQYF. CDR3 coding DNA: TGTGCCTATGACAGGGGAGAAGGGTTAAAAGAGACCCAGTACTTC.

The genes are TRBV11-1 and TRBJ2-7, with D maybe TRBD1 (5 bases). Germline values: CDR1 SGHAT, CDR2 FQDESV (reference sequence). Trimming removed 3 bases at V and 5 bases at J, with 14 bases between. The CDR3 contains 14 residues. Written as DNA, the CDR3 is TGTGCCAGCAGCTTCGCAGGGAAAGGGGACGAGCAGTACTTC. Residues: CASSFAGKGDEQYF. The entire variable domain, with the rest obtained from reference TRBV11-1 and TRBJ2-7, is as follows: EAEVAQSPRYKITEKSQAVAFWCDPISGHATLYWYRQILGQGPELLVQFQDESVVDDSQLPKDRFSAERLKGVDSTLKIQPAELGDSAMYLCASSFAGKGDEQYFGPGTRLTVT.

This sequence joins TRBV12-3 or TRBV12-4 and TRBJ1-2, with D perhaps TRBD1 (6 bases). The CDR3 contains 15 residues. V lost 7 bases, J lost 2 bases, and 17 bases lay in between. CDR3 coding DNA: TGTGCCAGCACCCCAGGGGTTGGGGAGAACTATGGCTACACCTTC. Amino acid sequence: CASTPGVGENYGYTF.

The V call is TRBV28, the J call TRBJ2-7; weak D call: TRBD1 (5 bases). Trimming stripped 6 bases from V and 6 bases from J, with 12 bases between. The CDR3 is 12 residues long. Germline CDR1 and CDR2: MDHEN and SYDVKM. CDR3 amino acids: CASSPDSCEQYF. CDR3 sequence (DNA): TGTGCCAGCAGCCCCGACAGCTGCGAGCAGTACTTC.

A few counts support this clonotype. This sequence joins TRBV5-1 and TRBJ2-5, with 9 positions matching TRBD1. V gave up 4 bases and J gave up 5 bases; unmatched junction bases: 6. The CDR3 contains 14 residues. Germline values: CDR1 SGHRS, CDR2 YFSETQ. CDR3 DNA: TGCGCCAGCAGCAGGGGACAGGGTATCGAGACCCAGTACTTC. It yields the protein CASSRGQGIETQYF.

This clonotype came up a few times. This chain connects TRBV12-3 or TRBV12-4 to TRBJ2-7; 10 bases match TRBD2. V dropped 3 bases and J dropped 12; count of bases not matched to a gene: 11. CDR3 length: 14 residues. CDR3 sequence (DNA): TGTGCCAGCAGTTTGCTAGCGGGAGTGGGGGCTAGGTACTTC. This translates into CASSLLAGVGARYF.

This clonotype appeared many times. This sequence joins TRBV7-3 and TRBJ2-5; 7 bases are shared with TRBD1. The germline V gene encodes CDR1 SGHTA and CDR2 FQGTGA. J gave up 2 bases and V 5 bases, and 5 bases lay outside the gene matches. This CDR3 spans 14 amino acids. CDR3 loop: CASSRGGPQETQYF. CDR3 nucleotide sequence: TGTGCCAGCAGCCGAGGGGGCCCGCAAGAGACCCAGTACTTC.